The next 17 T cell receptor beta chains were all read from a single sample in a study of blood T cell repertoires in COVID-19. The table came from immunoSEQ multiplex PCR; TCRdb's copy has only in-frame clones and leaves some out. The sample has about 210,000 clones; 65% to 90% are singletons. The sequenced material came from peripheral blood. The origin of the receptors is a man aged 50 to 60 with active or convalescent COVID-19.

V usage is TRBV2 and J usage is TRBJ1-5; possibly TRBD1 for D (6 bases). This CDR3 region has 13 residues. V shed 6 bases and J shed 4 bases, with 10 bases lying between them. Germline assignment: CDR1 SNHLY and CDR2 FYNNEI. CDR3 in amino acids: CASRATGNQPQHF. CDR3 coding DNA: TGTGCCAGCAGAGCGACAGGTAATCAGCCCCAGCATTTT.

V usage is TRBV28 and J usage is TRBJ2-1, with a tentative D call TRBD1 (5 bases). Looked up from germline, CDR1 is MDHEN and CDR2 is SYDVKM. Trimming took off 5 bases at V and 7 bases at J, with 12 bases between the two ends. There are 13 residues in the CDR3. The CDR3 sequence is CASSDSFGNEQFF. For the CDR3, the DNA is TGTGCCAGCAGTGACAGTTTTGGAAATGAGCAGTTCTTC.

This clone was detected a few times. This sequence joins TRBV5-6 and TRBJ1-2, with D perhaps TRBD1 (6 bases). Trimming pared 0 bases from V and 3 bases from J, leaving 12 bases between. Germline CDR1 reads SGHDT; CDR2 reads YYEEEE. The CDR3 contains 15 residues. CDR3 protein: CASSLGQVFHYGYTF. CDR3 bases: TGTGCCAGCAGCTTGGGACAGGTCTTTCACTATGGCTACACCTTC.

V and J are TRBV9 and TRBJ2-7; 9 bases fit TRBD2. The CDR3 runs to 15 residues. The ends lost 0 bases at V and 2 bases at J; junction bases unmatched: 3. Germline V lookup: CDR1 SGDLS, CDR2 YYNGEE. The CDR3 bases are TGTGCCAGCAGCGTAGGAGGCGGGGGGGCCTACGAGCAGTACTTC. This gives the protein CASSVGGGGAYEQYF.

The V gene is TRBV11-3, the J gene TRBJ1-1; the D gene is possibly TRBD1 (5 bases). The CDR3 runs to 13 residues. V was trimmed by 4 bases and J by 0 bases, leaving 6 bases between them. Germline assignment: CDR1 SGHNT and CDR2 YENEEA. Here the CDR3 DNA reads TGTGCCAGCAGCTGGACAATGAACACTGAAGCTTTCTTT. Amino acid sequence: CASSWTMNTEAFF.

This chain uses TRBV5-1 with TRBJ2-1; D is perhaps TRBD1 (5 bases). Per germline, CDR1 SGHRS and CDR2 YFSETQ. The CDR3 is 13 residues long. V lost 4 bases and J 6 bases, leaving 11 bases between the germline ends. The CDR3 region is CASSRGMVNEQFF. CDR3 nucleotides: TGCGCCAGCAGCAGGGGTATGGTCAATGAGCAGTTCTTC.

The chain joins TRBV2 to TRBJ2-3; perhaps TRBD1 as D (5 bases). Trimming took 6 bases from V and 0 from J, leaving 19 bases between them. CDR3 length: 17 residues. Looked up from germline, CDR1 is SNHLY and CDR2 is FYNNEI. The CDR3 sequence: CASSRWRQRTSTDTQYF. The CDR3 DNA follows: TGTGCCAGCAGCCGCTGGAGACAGAGAACTAGCACAGATACGCAGTATTTT.

The rearrangement joins TRBV28 to TRBJ1-1, with 7 bases aligning to TRBD1. The CDR3 has 13 amino acids. Germline V gives CDR1 MDHEN, CDR2 SYDVKM. With V trimmed by 8 bases and J by 1 base, 4 bases remained unmatched. CDR3 coding DNA: TGTGCCAGCCGGACAGGTCAGAACACTGAAGCTTTCTTT. As protein: CASRTGQNTEAFF. Based on the CDR3 plus reference TRBV28 and TRBJ1-1, the full variable domain is DVKVTQSSRYLVKRTGEKVFLECVQDMDHENMFWYRQDPGLGLRLIYFSYDVKMKEKGDIPEGYSVSREKKERFSLILESASTNQTSMYLCASRTGQNTEAFFGQGTRLTVV.

This clone was detected only once. The chain joins TRBV6-2 or TRBV6-3 to TRBJ2-1, with D perhaps TRBD1 (6 bases). Germline CDR1 reads MNHEY; CDR2 reads SVGEGT. The germline V and J ends were trimmed by 1 base and 14 bases, with 12 bases remaining between them. The CDR3 runs to 12 residues. The CDR3 region is CASSYWNRDEFF. CDR3 in DNA: TGTGCCAGCAGTTACTGGAACAGGGATGAGTTCTTC.

This chain joins TRBV18 and TRBJ2-1; unclear D gene. The CDR3 is 11 residues long. Germline V CDR1 and CDR2: KGHSH, LQKENI. Trimming stripped 3 bases from V and 7 bases from J, with 4 bases between. The CDR3 loop is CASSPSNEQFF. The CDR3 DNA sequence: TGTGCCAGCTCACCTTCGAATGAGCAGTTCTTC.

This sequence joins TRBV5-8 and TRBJ2-1, with D possibly matching TRBD1 (5 bases). The CDR3 is made up of 13 amino acids. V was shortened by 4 bases and J by 6 bases, with 11 bases between the two germline ends. CDR1 SGHTS and CDR2 YDEGEE come from the germline V gene. The CDR3 loop reads CASSARVVNEQFF. DNA for the CDR3: TGTGCCAGCAGCGCCAGGGTAGTCAATGAGCAGTTCTTC.

V gene TRBV9 combines with J gene TRBJ2-7, with TRBD2 identical over 9 bases. The CDR3 runs 18 residues. CDR1 is SGDLS, CDR2 YYNGEE, per germline. Unmatched junction bases numbered 12, after V lost 0 bases and J lost 2 bases. CDR3 nucleotides: TGTGCCAGCAGCGTAGCTCCTAGCGGGGTAGCGGGACCCTACGAGCAGTACTTC. Translating it yields CASSVAPSGVAGPYEQYF.

The chain couples TRBV28 to TRBJ2-1; D possibly corresponds to TRBD1 (5 bases). Germline V gives CDR1 MDHEN, CDR2 SYDVKM. Trimming removed 3 bases from V and 10 bases from J, with 16 bases in between. The CDR3 loop spans 14 amino acids. For the CDR3, the DNA is TGTGCCAGCAGTTTTACTCAGGGAAACGTGGAGCAGTTCTTC. It specifies CASSFTQGNVEQFF. Full variable domain (rest looked up from reference TRBV28 and TRBJ2-1): DVKVTQSSRYLVKRTGEKVFLECVQDMDHENMFWYRQDPGLGLRLIYFSYDVKMKEKGDIPEGYSVSREKKERFSLILESASTNQTSMYLCASSFTQGNVEQFFGPGTRLTVL.

J is TRBJ2-7 and V is TRBV21-1; the table's D gene call, TRBD1, was not cross checked with the DNA. TRBV21-1 is a recognized pseudogene. The CDR3 totals 13 residues. The DNA for the CDR3 is TGTGCCAGCAGCAAAGAAACAGGGGCCGAGCAGTACTTC. As protein: CASSKETGAEQYF.

The gene calls are TRBV25-1 and TRBJ2-7; D ambiguous. The ends were cut back, 5 bases at V and 4 bases at J, with 6 bases in the middle. This CDR3 is 11 amino acids long. Germline CDR1 reads MGHDK; CDR2 reads SYGVNS. The CDR3 sequence is CASSTSYEQYF. CDR3 DNA: TGTGCCAGCAGTACTTCATACGAGCAGTACTTC.

This clone was seen just once. The chain carries TRBV7-2 and TRBJ2-3, with D possibly being TRBD2 (5 bases). The V end was cut by 4 bases, the J end by 0 bases, with 17 bases between. Looked up from germline, CDR1 is SGHTA and CDR2 is FQGNSA. This CDR3 comprises 17 residues. The CDR3 nucleotides are TGTGCCAGCAGCTCCGGGGAGTGGTATTCTAGCACAGATACGCAGTATTTT. It specifies CASSSGEWYSSTDTQYF.

The rearrangement uses TRBV28 and TRBJ1-1; no definite D call. The germline gives CDR1 MDHEN, CDR2 SYDVKM. V was clipped by 5 bases and J by 1 base, with 11 bases between them. CDR3 length: 14 residues. The CDR3 bases are TGTGCCAGCAGTCCCCCGAGAGGGAACACTGAAGCTTTCTTT. Its protein is CASSPPRGNTEAFF.